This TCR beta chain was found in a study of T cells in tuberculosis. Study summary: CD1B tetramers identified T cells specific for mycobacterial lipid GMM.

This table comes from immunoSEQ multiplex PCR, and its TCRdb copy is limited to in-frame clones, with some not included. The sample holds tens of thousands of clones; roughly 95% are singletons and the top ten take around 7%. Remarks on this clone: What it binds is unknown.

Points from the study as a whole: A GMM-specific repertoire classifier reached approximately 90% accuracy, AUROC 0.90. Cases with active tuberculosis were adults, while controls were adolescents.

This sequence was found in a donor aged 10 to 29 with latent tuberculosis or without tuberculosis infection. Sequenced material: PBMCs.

The CDR3 DNA reads TGCGCCAGCAGCCATCGGACAGGGGGCCTTCGCACTGGGGAGCTGTTTTTT. Protein: CASSHRTGGLRTGELFF. The chain uses TRBV4-1 and TRBJ2-2; 11 nucleotides match TRBD1. Looked up from germline, CDR1 is MGHRA and CDR2 is YSYEKL. Germline trimming cut 3 bases from V and 8 bases from J; bases unmatched to any gene: 11. The CDR3 is 17 residues long.